One sample yielded the 17 T cell receptor beta chains listed below, sequenced in a study of blood T cell repertoires in COVID-19. Assay used: immunoSEQ multiplex PCR; TCRdb lists only in-frame clones, some missing. The repertoire consists of roughly 70,000 clones, with 91% occurring once and the leading ten covering 4.8%. The sample taken for sequencing was peripheral blood. These receptors came from a woman in her fifties or sixties with active COVID-19.

The chain recombines TRBV6-2 or TRBV6-3 with TRBJ2-1, with 7 bases lining up with TRBD2. There are 18 residues in the CDR3. Germline CDR1 reads MNHEY; CDR2 reads SVGEGT. The V segment lost 0 bases and the J segment 0 bases; nucleotides outside the gene matches: 8. CDR3 in amino acids: CASSYSIPERGSYNEQFF. As DNA, the CDR3 is TGTGCCAGCAGTTACTCGATCCCTGAGCGGGGCTCCTACAATGAGCAGTTCTTC.

The chain recombines TRBV4-1 with TRBJ2-6; 7 bases match TRBD1. Germline V gene lookup returns CDR1 MGHRA and CDR2 YSYEKL. V gave up 3 bases and J gave up 1 base; unmatched junction bases: 12. The CDR3 is made up of 19 amino acids. CDR3 sequence (DNA): TGCGCCAGCAGCCATGGAATTTTAGGGGACAGATCTGGGGCCAACGTCCTGACTTTC. Residues: CASSHGILGDRSGANVLTF.

The rearrangement links TRBV6-5 to TRBJ2-7; TRBD2 aligns across 8 bases. Germline lookup yields CDR1 MNHEY and CDR2 SVGAGI. J was trimmed by 5 bases and V by 8 bases; bases with no gene match: 8. The CDR3 loop spans 13 amino acids. The CDR3 DNA sequence: TGTGCCAGCTCCTGGCGGGAGGAGGACGAGCAGTACTTC. It yields the protein CASSWREEDEQYF.

In this sample, this clone turned up once. The chain has TRBV27 and TRBJ2-1; possible D gene TRBD2, 5 bases. Trimming stripped 3 bases from V and 9 bases from J, with 12 bases between. The germline V gene encodes CDR1 MNHEY and CDR2 SMNVEV (reference sequence). The CDR3 has 13 amino acids. The CDR3 reads CASSFPPAGEQFF. CDR3 in DNA: TGTGCCAGCAGTTTCCCCCCCGCGGGTGAGCAGTTCTTC.

This chain connects TRBV7-2 to TRBJ2-2; 8 nucleotides match TRBD1. J lost 7 bases, V lost 6 bases, and 7 bases had no gene match. The CDR3 runs 14 residues. CDR1 is SGHTA and CDR2 is FQGNSA in the germline V gene. CDR3 protein: CASRDGQGYGELFF. In DNA, the CDR3 is TGTGCCAGCAGAGACGGACAGGGTTACGGGGAGCTGTTTTTT.

This clone was recorded only once. The chain combines TRBV13 with TRBJ1-4; D is ambiguous. V shed 5 bases and J shed 3 bases, with 7 bases lying between them. Germline V gives CDR1 PRHDT, CDR2 FYEKMQ (reference sequence). The CDR3 covers 13 residues. The CDR3 spells CASSGGSNEKLFF. CDR3 nucleotide sequence: TGTGCCAGCAGCGGAGGATCTAATGAAAAACTGTTTTTT.

The J gene is TRBJ1-3, the V gene TRBV6-2 or TRBV6-3; TRBD1 is a possible D gene (5 bases). With 6 bases removed from V and 4 bases from J, the gap between germline ends came to 22 bases. Looked up from germline, CDR1 is MNHEY and CDR2 is SVGEGT. The CDR3 loop spans 17 amino acids. This CDR3 reads CASSSYTWGVGGNTIYF. As DNA, the CDR3 is TGTGCCAGCAGCTCCTATACCTGGGGCGTCGGGGGAAACACCATATATTTT.

V is TRBV7-7 and J is TRBJ2-3; 8 positions match TRBD2. Trimming took 0 bases from V and 6 from J; bases not matched to a gene: 5. This CDR3 is built from 15 residues. Looked up from germline, CDR1 is SSHAT and CDR2 is FNYEAQ (reference sequence). Here the CDR3 reads CASSLAGGRMDTQYF. The CDR3 region has the DNA TGTGCCAGCAGCTTAGCTGGCGGGAGGATGGATACGCAGTATTTT.

This chain connects TRBV19 to TRBJ1-2; 8 bases are a match to TRBD1. The CDR3 loop spans 14 amino acids. Germline assignment: CDR1 LNHDA and CDR2 SQIVND (reference sequence). The J segment lost 6 bases and the V segment lost 9 bases, leaving 12 bases of the junction unmatched. The CDR3 DNA reads TGTGCCAGCAGAACAAGCGGACAGGGTCATGGCTACACCTTC. Protein sequence: CASRTSGQGHGYTF.

This rearrangement joins TRBV5-6 to TRBJ1-1; 8 nucleotides align to TRBD1. CDR1 SGHDT and CDR2 YYEEEE come from the germline V gene. CDR3 size: 13 residues. V lost 4 bases, J lost 6 bases, and 5 bases stayed unmatched. CDR3 residues: CASSGTRGPEAFF. CDR3 nucleotide sequence: TGTGCCAGCAGCGGGACCAGGGGGCCTGAAGCTTTCTTT.

The chain couples TRBV7-2 to TRBJ2-3; 8 nucleotides line up with TRBD2. With 2 bases clipped from V and 3 bases from J, the junction kept 4 bases outside the gene matches. Germline lookup yields CDR1 SGHTA and CDR2 FQGNSA. This CDR3 comprises 15 residues. The CDR3 is CASSLLAGYTDTQYF. The DNA for the CDR3 is TGTGCCAGCAGCTTACTAGCGGGTTATACAGATACGCAGTATTTT. Full variable domain (outside the CDR3, taken from reference TRBV7-2 and TRBJ2-3): GAGVSQSPSNKVTEKGKDVELRCDPISGHTALYWYRQSLGQGLEFLIYFQGNSAPDKSGLPSDRFSAERTGGSVSTLTIQRTQQEDSAVYLCASSLLAGYTDTQYFGPGTRLTVL.

The V and J genes are TRBV6-5 and TRBJ1-4; TRBD1 is a possible D gene (6 bases). CDR3 size: 15 residues. V lost 7 bases and J 8 bases, leaving 20 bases between the germline ends. The germline CDR1 and CDR2 sequences are MNHEY and SVGAGI. The CDR3 nucleotides are TGTGCCAGCAATATTCAGGGAGGGGGGAGAGAAAAACTGTTTTTT. This encodes CASNIQGGGREKLFF.

The chain carries TRBV3-1 (or the pseudogene TRBV3-2) and TRBJ2-5, with a possible D match to TRBD2 (6 bases). Germline CDR1 LGHDT, CDR2 YNNKEL (reference sequence). V lost 4 bases and J lost 8, with 14 bases in between. The CDR3 covers 13 residues. The CDR3 here is CASSRGGAVTQYF. The CDR3 bases are TGTGCCAGCAGCCGAGGAGGGGCCGTAACCCAGTACTTC.

The chain uses TRBV6-1 and TRBJ2-1; 13 positions agree with TRBD2. V lost 3 bases to trimming and J lost 4 bases; unmatched junction nucleotides: 3. The CDR3 is 16 amino acids. CDR1 and CDR2 from the germline V gene are MNHNS and SASEGT. The CDR3 loop is CASSEALAGGYNEQFF. For the CDR3, the DNA is TGTGCCAGCAGTGAGGCACTAGCGGGAGGGTACAATGAGCAGTTCTTC.

V is TRBV29-1 and J is TRBJ2-7; no firm D call. V was cut by 6 bases and J by 3 bases, with 12 bases left in between. CDR3 length: 12 amino acids. Germline V gene sequence: CDR1 SQVTM, CDR2 ANQGSEA. This chain's CDR3 is CSVQTPNYEQYF. As DNA, the CDR3 is TGCAGCGTCCAGACTCCAAACTACGAGCAGTACTTC.

The rearrangement uses TRBV4-2 and TRBJ2-1; D is possibly TRBD2 (6 bases). Germline assignment: CDR1 LGHNA and CDR2 YNFKEQ. The V and J ends lost 2 bases and 0 bases respectively, with 8 bases between them. CDR3 length equals 15 residues. Here the CDR3 DNA reads TGTGCCAGCAGCCAAAGGACTACCTCCTACAATGAGCAGTTCTTC. Protein product: CASSQRTTSYNEQFF.

The chain carries TRBV30 and TRBJ1-4; the match to TRBD1 covers 9 bases. Losses at the gene ends were 0 bases for V and 10 bases for J; bases not matched to a gene: 3. The CDR3 extends over 13 amino acids. Germline CDR1 reads GTSNPN; CDR2 reads SVGIG (reference sequence). The CDR3 DNA reads TGTGCCTGGAGTGTACAGGGGGCGCGAAAACTGTTTTTT. Amino acids: CAWSVQGARKLFF. The whole variable domain, remainder taken from reference TRBV30 and TRBJ1-4, is SQTIHQWPATLVQPVGSPLSLECTVEGTSNPNLYWYRQAAGRGLQLLFYSVGIGQISSEVPQNLSASRPQDRQFILSSKKLLLSDSGFYLCAWSVQGARKLFFGSGTQLSVL.